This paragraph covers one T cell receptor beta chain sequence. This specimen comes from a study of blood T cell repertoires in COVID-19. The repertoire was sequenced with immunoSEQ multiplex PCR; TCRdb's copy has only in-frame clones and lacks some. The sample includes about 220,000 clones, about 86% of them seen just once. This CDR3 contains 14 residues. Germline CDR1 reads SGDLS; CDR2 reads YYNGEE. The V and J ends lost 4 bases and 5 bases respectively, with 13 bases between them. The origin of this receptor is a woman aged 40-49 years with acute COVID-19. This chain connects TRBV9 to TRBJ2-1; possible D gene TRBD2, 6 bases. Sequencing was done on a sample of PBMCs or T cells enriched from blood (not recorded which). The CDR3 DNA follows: TGTGCCAGCAGCCCCCGGACTACCCACAATGAGCAGTTCTTC. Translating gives CASSPRTTHNEQFF.